Here is one T cell receptor beta chain with its context. Only in-frame clones appear in the TCRdb table, and some are missing; sequencing was by immunoSEQ multiplex PCR. The repertoire includes 190,000 or so clones, around 88% of them detected once, and roughly 4.2% sits in the top ten. The sample belongs to a study of blood T cell repertoires in COVID-19. Study as a whole: T cells, B-cell-depleted T cells, or PBMCs provided the cDNA or gDNA that served as material.

Trimming pared 9 bases from V and 5 bases from J, leaving 8 bases between. Germline CDR1 reads LGHDT; CDR2 reads YNNKEL (reference sequence). The CDR3 extends over 11 amino acids. The source of this sequence is a woman in her 30s with acute or convalescent COVID-19. This chain connects TRBV3-1 (or the pseudogene TRBV3-2) to TRBJ2-1, with D perhaps TRBD1 (6 bases). The sequencing input was peripheral blood. Here the CDR3 DNA reads TGTGCCAGTCGGACAGACAATGAGCAGTTCTTC. Its protein product is CASRTDNEQFF.